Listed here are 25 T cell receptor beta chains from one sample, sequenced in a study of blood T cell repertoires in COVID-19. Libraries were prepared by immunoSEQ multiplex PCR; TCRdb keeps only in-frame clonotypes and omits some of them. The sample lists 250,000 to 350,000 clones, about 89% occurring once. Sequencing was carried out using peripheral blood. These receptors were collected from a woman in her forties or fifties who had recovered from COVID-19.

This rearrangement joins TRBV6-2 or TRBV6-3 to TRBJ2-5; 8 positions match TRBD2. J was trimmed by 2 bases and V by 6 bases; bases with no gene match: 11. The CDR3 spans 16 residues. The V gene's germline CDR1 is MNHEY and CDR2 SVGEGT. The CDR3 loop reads CASSSPRGGRQETQYF. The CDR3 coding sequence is TGTGCCAGCAGCTCCCCTCGCGGGGGGCGGCAAGAGACCCAGTACTTC.

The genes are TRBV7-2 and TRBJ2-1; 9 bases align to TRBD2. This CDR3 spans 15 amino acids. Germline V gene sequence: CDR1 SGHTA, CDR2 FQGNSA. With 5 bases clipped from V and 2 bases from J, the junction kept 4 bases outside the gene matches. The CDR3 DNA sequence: TGTGCCAGCAGCCGGGCTAGCGGGACCTACAATGAGCAGTTCTTC. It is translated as CASSRASGTYNEQFF.

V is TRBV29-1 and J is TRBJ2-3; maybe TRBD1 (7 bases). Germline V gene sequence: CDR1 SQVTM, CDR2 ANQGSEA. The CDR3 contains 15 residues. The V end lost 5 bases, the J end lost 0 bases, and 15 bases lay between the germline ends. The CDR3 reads CSVMPGGLSTDTQYF. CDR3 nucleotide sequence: TGCAGCGTTATGCCAGGGGGACTGAGCACAGATACGCAGTATTTT.

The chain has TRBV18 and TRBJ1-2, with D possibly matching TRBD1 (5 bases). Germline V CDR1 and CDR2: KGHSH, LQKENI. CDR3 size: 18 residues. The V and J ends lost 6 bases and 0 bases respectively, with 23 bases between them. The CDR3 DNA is TGTGCCAGCTCCCTCCTGCGGCTTGAGGGACTCTCTAACTATGGCTACACCTTC. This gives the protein CASSLLRLEGLSNYGYTF.

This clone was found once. CDR3 nucleotides: TGTGCCAGCAGCTTGGAGGGGCCCTATGGCTACACCTTC. Amino acid sequence: CASSLEGPYGYTF. The rearrangement links TRBV5-4 to TRBJ1-2, with D perhaps TRBD1 (5 bases). CDR1 and CDR2 (germline): SGHNT, YYREEE (reference sequence). The CDR3 has 13 residues. V was cut by 0 bases and J by 4 bases, with 7 bases left in between.

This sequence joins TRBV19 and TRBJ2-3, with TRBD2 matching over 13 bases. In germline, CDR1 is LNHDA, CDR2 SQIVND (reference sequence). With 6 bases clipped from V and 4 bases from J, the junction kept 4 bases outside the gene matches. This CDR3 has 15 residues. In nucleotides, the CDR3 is TGTGCCAGTAGCCGGACTAGCGGGGGTTCAGATACGCAGTATTTT. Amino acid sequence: CASSRTSGGSDTQYF.

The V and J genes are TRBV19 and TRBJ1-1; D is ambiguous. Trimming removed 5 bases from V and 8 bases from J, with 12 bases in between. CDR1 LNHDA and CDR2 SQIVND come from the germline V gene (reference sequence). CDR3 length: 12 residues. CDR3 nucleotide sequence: TGTGCCAGTAGTTCACGCCACGGGGAAGCTTTCTTT. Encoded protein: CASSSRHGEAFF. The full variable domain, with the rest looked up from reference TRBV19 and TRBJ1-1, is DGGITQSPKYLFRKEGQNVTLSCEQNLNHDAMYWYRQDPGQGLRLIYYSQIVNDFQKGDIAEGYSVSREKKESFPLTVTSAQKNPTAFYLCASSSRHGEAFFGQGTRLTVV.

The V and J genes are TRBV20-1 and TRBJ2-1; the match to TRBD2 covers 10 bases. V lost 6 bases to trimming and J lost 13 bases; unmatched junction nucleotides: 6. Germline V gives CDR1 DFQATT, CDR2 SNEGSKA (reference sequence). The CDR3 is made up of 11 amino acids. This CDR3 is CSADQRGGQFF. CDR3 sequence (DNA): TGCAGTGCGGACCAGCGGGGGGGCCAGTTCTTC.

CDR3 loop: CASSFDRGNNQPQHF. CDR3 nucleotides: TGTGCCAGCAGTTTTGACAGGGGGAACAATCAGCCCCAGCATTTT. The chain couples TRBV2 to TRBJ1-5; TRBD1 aligns across 9 bases. The CDR3 extends over 15 amino acids. The V gene end was trimmed by 5 bases and the J gene end by 3 bases; junction bases not matched to a gene: 5. Germline CDR1 SNHLY, CDR2 FYNNEI.

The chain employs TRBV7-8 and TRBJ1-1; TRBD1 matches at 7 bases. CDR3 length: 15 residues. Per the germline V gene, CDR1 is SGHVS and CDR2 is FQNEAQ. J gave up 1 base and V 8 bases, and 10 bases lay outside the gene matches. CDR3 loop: CASRPAGTENTEAFF. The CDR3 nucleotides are TGTGCCAGCCGACCAGCCGGGACAGAGAACACTGAAGCTTTCTTT. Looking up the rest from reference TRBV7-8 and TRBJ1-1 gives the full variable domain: GAGVSQSPRYKVAKRGQDVALRCDPISGHVSLFWYQQALGQGPEFLTYFQNEAQLDKSGLPSDRFFAERPEGSVSTLKIQRTQQEDSAVYLCASRPAGTENTEAFFGQGTRLTVV.

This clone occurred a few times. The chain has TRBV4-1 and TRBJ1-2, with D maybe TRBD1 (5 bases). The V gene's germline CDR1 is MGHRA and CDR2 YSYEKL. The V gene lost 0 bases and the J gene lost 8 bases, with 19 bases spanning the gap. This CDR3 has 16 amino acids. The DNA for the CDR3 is TGCGCCAGCAGCCAAGAAGGAGCGGGGCCGCCGCGGGGCTACACCTTC. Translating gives CASSQEGAGPPRGYTF.

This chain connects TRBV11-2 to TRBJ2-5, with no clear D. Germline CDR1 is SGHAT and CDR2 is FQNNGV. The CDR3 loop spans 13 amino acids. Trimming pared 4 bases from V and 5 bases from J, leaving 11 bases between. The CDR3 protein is CASSSVSQETQYF. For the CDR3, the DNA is TGTGCCAGCAGCTCTGTCAGTCAGGAGACCCAGTACTTC.

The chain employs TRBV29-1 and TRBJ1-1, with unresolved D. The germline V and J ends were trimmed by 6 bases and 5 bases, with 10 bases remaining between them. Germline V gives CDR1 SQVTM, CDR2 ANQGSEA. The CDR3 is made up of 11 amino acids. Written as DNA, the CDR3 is TGCAGCGTGGGCTTTGAGACTGAAGCTTTCTTT. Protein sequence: CSVGFETEAFF.

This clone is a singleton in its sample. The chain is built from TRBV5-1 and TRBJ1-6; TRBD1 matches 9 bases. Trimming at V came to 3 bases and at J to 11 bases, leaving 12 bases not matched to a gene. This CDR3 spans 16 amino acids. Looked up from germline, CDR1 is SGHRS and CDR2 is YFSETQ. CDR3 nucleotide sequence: TGCGCCAGCAGCTGGGGACAGGGTGGCCAGGCGGCACCCCTCCACTTT. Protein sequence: CASSWGQGGQAAPLHF.

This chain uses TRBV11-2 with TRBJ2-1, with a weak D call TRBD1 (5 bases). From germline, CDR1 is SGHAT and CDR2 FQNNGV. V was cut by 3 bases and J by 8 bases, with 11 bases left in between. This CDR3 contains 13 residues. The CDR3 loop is CASSLAGRDEQFF. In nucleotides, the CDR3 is TGTGCCAGCAGCTTGGCTGGCAGGGATGAGCAGTTCTTC.

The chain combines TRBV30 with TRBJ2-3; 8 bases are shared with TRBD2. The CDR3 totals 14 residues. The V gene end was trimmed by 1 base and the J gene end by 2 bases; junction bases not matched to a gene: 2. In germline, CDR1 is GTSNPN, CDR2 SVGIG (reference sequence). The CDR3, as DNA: TGTGCCTGGAGTGAGGGACTAGTCACAGATACGCAGTATTTT. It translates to CAWSEGLVTDTQYF. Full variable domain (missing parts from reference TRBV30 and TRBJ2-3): SQTIHQWPATLVQPVGSPLSLECTVEGTSNPNLYWYRQAAGRGLQLLFYSVGIGQISSEVPQNLSASRPQDRQFILSSKKLLLSDSGFYLCAWSEGLVTDTQYFGPGTRLTVL.

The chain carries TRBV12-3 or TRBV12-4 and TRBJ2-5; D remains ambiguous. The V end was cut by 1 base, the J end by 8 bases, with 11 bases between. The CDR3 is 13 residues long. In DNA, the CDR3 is TGTGCCAGCAGTTTAGAGAGCTCAAGTACCCAGTACTTC. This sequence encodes CASSLESSSTQYF.

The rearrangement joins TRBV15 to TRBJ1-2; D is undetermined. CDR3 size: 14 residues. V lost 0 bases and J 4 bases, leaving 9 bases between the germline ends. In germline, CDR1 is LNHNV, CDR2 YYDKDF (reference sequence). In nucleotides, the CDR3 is TGTGCCACCAGCAGAGATCATGGCTCCTATGGCTACACCTTC. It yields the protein CATSRDHGSYGYTF.

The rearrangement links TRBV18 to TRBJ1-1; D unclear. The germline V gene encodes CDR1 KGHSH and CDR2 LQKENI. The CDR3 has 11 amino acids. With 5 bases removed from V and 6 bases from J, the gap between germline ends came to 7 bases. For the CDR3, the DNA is TGTGCCAGCTCATCCCCGGCTGAAGCTTTCTTT. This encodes CASSSPAEAFF.

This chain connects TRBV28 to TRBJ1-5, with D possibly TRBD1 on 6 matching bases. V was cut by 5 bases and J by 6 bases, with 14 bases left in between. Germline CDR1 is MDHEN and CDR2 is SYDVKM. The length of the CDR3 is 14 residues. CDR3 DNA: TGTGCCAGCAGTCGGACAGTCGAAGGTCAGCCCCAGCATTTT. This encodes CASSRTVEGQPQHF.

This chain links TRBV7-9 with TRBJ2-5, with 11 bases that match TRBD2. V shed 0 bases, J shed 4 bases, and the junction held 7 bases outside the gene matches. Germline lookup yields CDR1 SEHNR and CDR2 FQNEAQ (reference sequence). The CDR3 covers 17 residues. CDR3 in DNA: TGTGCCAGCAGCTTAGCTCTAGCGGGAGGTAGGAGAGAGACCCAGTACTTC. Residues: CASSLALAGGRRETQYF.

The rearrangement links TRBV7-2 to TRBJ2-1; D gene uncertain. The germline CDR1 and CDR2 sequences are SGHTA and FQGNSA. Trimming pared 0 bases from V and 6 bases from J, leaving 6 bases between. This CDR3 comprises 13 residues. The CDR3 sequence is CASSLAVLNEQFF. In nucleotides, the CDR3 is TGTGCCAGCAGCTTAGCGGTACTCAATGAGCAGTTCTTC.

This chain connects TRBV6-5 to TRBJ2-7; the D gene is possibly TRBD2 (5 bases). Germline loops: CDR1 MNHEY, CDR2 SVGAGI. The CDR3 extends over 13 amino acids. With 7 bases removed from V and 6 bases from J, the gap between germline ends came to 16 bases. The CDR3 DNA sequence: TGTGCCAGCACTCACGGCGAGGGTTCCGAGCAGTACTTC. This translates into CASTHGEGSEQYF.

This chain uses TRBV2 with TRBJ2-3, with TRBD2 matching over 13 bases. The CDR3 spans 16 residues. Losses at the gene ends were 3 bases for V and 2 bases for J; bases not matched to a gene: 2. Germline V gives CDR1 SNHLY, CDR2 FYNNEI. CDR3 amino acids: CASSEGLAGPTDTQYF. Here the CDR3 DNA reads TGTGCCAGCAGTGAGGGACTAGCGGGACCCACAGATACGCAGTATTTT.

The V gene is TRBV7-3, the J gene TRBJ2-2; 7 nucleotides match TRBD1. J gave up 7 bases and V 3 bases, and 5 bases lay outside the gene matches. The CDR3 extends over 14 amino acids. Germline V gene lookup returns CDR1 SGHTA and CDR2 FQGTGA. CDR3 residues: CASSFTGDGGELFF. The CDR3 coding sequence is TGTGCCAGCAGCTTCACAGGGGACGGCGGGGAGCTGTTTTTT.